These 27 T cell receptor beta chains originate from one sample sequenced in a study of spatial heterogeneity in lung cancer. The time point here: sample taken at primary tumor resection. Sequencing was performed on whole RNA extracted from tumor and nontumor lung tissue, or from frozen PBMC, and the material was left unsorted. From the 5' RACE reads, TCRdb called clonotypes with MiXCR, one entry per CDR3 protein. This table holds 25,000 to 30,000 distinct CDR3 sequences, around 13% found once. The sequencing here drew on PBMCs, taken at surgery. The receptors were sampled from a female donor with early-stage non-small cell lung cancer.

This clonotype was seen many times. The J gene is TRBJ2-7, the V gene TRBV5-4; D ambiguous. The germline gives CDR1 SGHNT, CDR2 YYREEE (reference sequence). The CDR3 extends over 12 amino acids. CDR3 nucleotide sequence: TGTGCCACCCCGTTTTCGAGGAAGCTCCAAGACGTC. It encodes CATPFSRKLQDV.

At least ten counts were recorded for this clonotype. This chain links TRBV7-2 with TRBJ2-3; weak D call: TRBD2 (5 bases). The CDR3 contains 15 residues. The V gene lost 1 base and the J gene lost 2 bases, with 10 bases spanning the gap. Germline CDR1 SGHTA, CDR2 FQGNSA. The CDR3 DNA is TGTGCCAGCAGCTTAGTTTTGGGAGACACAGATACGCAGTATTTT. As protein: CASSLVLGDTDTQYF.

This chain links TRBV28 with TRBJ1-2; the match to TRBD1 covers 9 bases. V shed 6 bases, J shed 5 bases, and the junction held 4 bases outside the gene matches. Per germline, CDR1 MDHEN and CDR2 SYDVKM. This CDR3 region has 13 residues. DNA for the CDR3: TGTGCCAGCAGGGGAGGACAGGGGTATGGCTACACCTTC. It encodes CASRGGQGYGYTF.

The table lists this clonotype with many counts. The CDR3 sequence is CSAGIGRENGYTF. The CDR3 DNA follows: TGCAGTGCTGGGATTGGCAGGGAGAATGGCTACACCTTC. This chain connects TRBV20-1 to TRBJ1-2, with D tentatively TRBD1 (5 bases). Germline loops: CDR1 DFQATT, CDR2 SNEGSKA (reference sequence). The CDR3 is 13 amino acids. V was trimmed by 5 bases and J by 6 bases, leaving 16 bases between them.

This sequence joins TRBV19 and TRBJ2-1, with TRBD2 identical over 8 bases. V lost 5 bases, J lost 0 bases, and 3 bases stayed unmatched. Germline CDR1 reads LNHDA; CDR2 reads SQIVND (reference sequence). This CDR3 is built from 15 residues. The CDR3 DNA sequence: TGTGCCAGTAGTCCCGGGACTAGCTCCTACAATGAGCAGTTCTTC. As protein: CASSPGTSSYNEQFF. The whole variable domain, remainder taken from reference TRBV19 and TRBJ2-1, is DGGITQSPKYLFRKEGQNVTLSCEQNLNHDAMYWYRQDPGQGLRLIYYSQIVNDFQKGDIAEGYSVSREKKESFPLTVTSAQKNPTAFYLCASSPGTSSYNEQFFGPGTRLTVL.

This clonotype was found once. The chain employs TRBV27 and TRBJ2-5, with 16 bases aligning to TRBD2. The CDR3 consists of 19 residues. The junction had 12 bases not matched to a gene; V was cut back by 5 bases and J by 3 bases. CDR1 is MNHEY, CDR2 SMNVEV, per germline (reference sequence). CDR3 residues: CASSPRGLAGGPAKETQYF. The CDR3 DNA follows: TGTGCCAGCAGTCCCCGGGGACTAGCGGGAGGGCCGGCTAAAGAGACCCAGTACTTC.

This clonotype was picked up many times. This sequence joins TRBV7-2 and TRBJ1-5, with D perhaps matching TRBD1 (5 bases). Germline assignment: CDR1 SGHTA and CDR2 FQGNSA. The CDR3 totals 14 residues. Trimming pared 2 bases from V and 7 bases from J, leaving 12 bases between. The CDR3 region is CASSLTARVQPQHF. CDR3 nucleotides: TGTGCCAGCAGCTTAACGGCCAGGGTGCAGCCCCAGCATTTT.

This clonotype was detected ten times or more. The V gene is TRBV7-2, the J gene TRBJ1-6; no clear D. The CDR3 runs 15 residues. The ends were cut back, 1 base at V and 1 base at J, with 5 bases in the middle. Germline values: CDR1 SGHTA, CDR2 FQGNSA. As DNA, the CDR3 is TGTGCCAGCAGCTTAGTAGGGTCCTATAATTCACCCCTCCACTTT. This translates into CASSLVGSYNSPLHF.

The chain employs TRBV12-3 or TRBV12-4 and TRBJ2-7; TRBD1 might be the D (7 bases). The CDR3 runs 13 residues. The ends were cut back, 3 bases at V and 5 bases at J, with 11 bases in the middle. In DNA form, the CDR3 reads TGTGCCAGCAGTTTGGGCAGGGGGGACGAGCAGTACGTC. It specifies CASSLGRGDEQYV.

In its sample, this clonotype was seen many times. V is TRBV7-9 and J is TRBJ1-5, with 8 nucleotides matching TRBD1. Germline assignment: CDR1 SEHNR and CDR2 FQNEAQ (reference sequence). The trim removed 5 bases at V and 1 base at J, leaving 4 bases unmatched. The length of the CDR3 is 15 residues. DNA of the CDR3: TGTGCCAGCAGCACAGGGGGAGGCAGCAATCAGCCCCAGCATTTT. Amino acid sequence: CASSTGGGSNQPQHF. The full variable domain, in which reference TRBV7-9 and TRBJ1-5 provide the parts outside the CDR3, is DTGVSQNPRHKITKRGQNVTFRCDPISEHNRLYWYRQTLGQGPEFLTYFQNEAQLEKSRLLSDRFSAERPKGSFSTLEIQRTEQGDSAMYLCASSTGGGSNQPQHFGDGTRLSIL.

Ten or more counts support this clonotype. The V gene is TRBV4-3, the J gene TRBJ2-1, with D unclear. This CDR3 comprises 14 residues. The germline V gene has CDR1 LGHNA and CDR2 YSLEER. V lost 0 bases and J lost 7, with 10 bases in between. CDR3 DNA sequence: TGCGCCAGCAGCCAAGATATGGCTGCAAATGAGCAGTTCTTC. This codes for CASSQDMAANEQFF.

In this sample, this clonotype turned up many times. The chain is built from TRBV20-1 and TRBJ1-3, with 12 nucleotides matching TRBD1. V was pared by 7 bases and J by 2 bases, with 3 bases of the junction left unmatched. Germline V gene data show CDR1 as DFQATT and CDR2 as SNEGSKA (reference sequence). The CDR3 is 14 amino acids. In DNA form, the CDR3 reads TGCAGTGGCCGGGACAGGGGGCCTGGAAACACCATATATTTT. Translating gives CSGRDRGPGNTIYF.

This clonotype was observed at least ten times. The chain combines TRBV29-1 with TRBJ2-7; the match to TRBD2 covers 9 bases. V gave up 4 bases and J gave up 7 bases; unmatched junction bases: 5. CDR1 and CDR2 (germline): SQVTM, ANQGSEA. This CDR3 spans 12 amino acids. CDR3 residues: CSVGLAGWEQYF. The CDR3, as DNA: TGCAGCGTTGGGCTAGCGGGATGGGAGCAGTACTTC.

This clonotype was found many times. This sequence joins TRBV6-5 and TRBJ1-1; D gene uncertain. The V end was cut by 6 bases, the J end by 6 bases, with 20 bases between. This CDR3 comprises 15 residues. From germline, CDR1 is MNHEY and CDR2 SVGAGI. This CDR3 is CASRSTTRTGAEAFF. DNA of the CDR3: TGTGCCAGCAGGTCCACTACCCGTACCGGTGCTGAAGCTTTCTTT.

This clonotype was recorded a few times. The chain combines TRBV7-2 with TRBJ2-7; weak D call: TRBD1 (7 bases). The CDR3 has 14 residues. The V and J ends lost 5 bases and 3 bases respectively, with 14 bases between them. Germline CDR1 is SGHTA and CDR2 is FQGNSA. CDR3 amino acids: CASSPGDSRYEQYV. The CDR3 region has the DNA TGTGCCAGCAGCCCGGGGGACAGCCGCTACGAGCAGTACGTC.

The chain recombines TRBV20-1 with TRBJ2-3, with 7 bases aligning to TRBD2. CDR3 size: 14 residues. Germline V CDR1 and CDR2: DFQATT, SNEGSKA (reference sequence). V shed 3 bases and J 2 bases; nucleotides not matched to a gene: 5. The CDR3 nucleotides read TGCAGTGCTAGCCCTAGCGGACTCACAGATACGCAGTATTTT. Translating it yields CSASPSGLTDTQYF.

In this sample, this clonotype turned up many times. The rearrangement joins TRBV10-3 to TRBJ2-7, with a weak D call TRBD1 (5 bases). From germline, CDR1 is ENHRY and CDR2 SYGVKD. Deletions cut 10 bases from V and 2 bases from J, with 12 bases between. This CDR3 has 12 residues. The CDR3: CASTTEPYEQYF. CDR3 sequence (DNA): TGTGCCAGTACGACAGAACCCTACGAGCAGTACTTC.

This clonotype was recorded at least ten times. The rearrangement links TRBV4-1 to TRBJ1-6; weak D call: TRBD1 (5 bases). The CDR3 has 15 residues. The V end lost 0 bases, the J end lost 9 bases, and 12 bases lay between the germline ends. CDR1 is MGHRA, CDR2 YSYEKL, per germline. For the CDR3, the DNA is TGCGCCAGCAGCCAAGAAAGCAGGGCAGGTTCACCCCTCCACTTT. Amino acids: CASSQESRAGSPLHF.

The V gene is TRBV6-2 or TRBV6-3, the J gene TRBJ2-7; no clear D. Trimming removed 7 bases at V and 0 bases at J, with 4 bases between. The germline V gene encodes CDR1 MNHEY and CDR2 SVGEGT. The CDR3 length is 11 residues. The chain's CDR3 is CASTDSYEQYF. DNA for the CDR3: TGTGCCAGCACAGACTCCTACGAGCAGTACTTC.

This clonotype showed up many times. The DNA for the CDR3 is TGCGCCAGCACTTTTACAGGGGCCACTGAAGCTTTCTTT. Protein product: CASTFTGATEAFF. The V call is TRBV5-1, the J call TRBJ1-1, with 7 bases aligning to TRBD1. Germline assignment: CDR1 SGHRS and CDR2 YFSETQ. V gave up 6 bases and J gave up 4 bases; unmatched junction bases: 6. The CDR3 extends over 13 amino acids.

The chain uses TRBV7-2 and TRBJ2-3; 10 nucleotides agree with TRBD1. The CDR3 runs to 16 residues. Germline values: CDR1 SGHTA, CDR2 FQGNSA. Trimming cost V 5 bases and J 2 bases; bases outside gene matches: 7. The CDR3, as DNA: TGTGCCAGCAGCAGAACCGGGACAGGGGCCACAGATACGCAGTATTTT. This sequence encodes CASSRTGTGATDTQYF.

The chain has TRBV29-1 and TRBJ2-3, with a possible D match to TRBD2 (5 bases). Germline CDR1 and CDR2: SQVTM and ANQGSEA. The CDR3 has 13 amino acids. The germline V and J ends were trimmed by 4 bases and 4 bases, with 12 bases remaining between them. CDR3 nucleotide sequence: TGCAGCGTTGGAACCAGCGGCGCAGATACGCAGTATTTT. Protein sequence: CSVGTSGADTQYF.

Notes on this clonotype: One base away lies a much larger clone, so this may be a sequencing read error. The rearrangement uses TRBV6-5 and TRBJ1-1; D is possibly TRBD1 (6 bases). Trimming left V 8 bases short and J 6 bases short, with 16 bases between. The length of the CDR3 is 13 residues. Germline CDR1 and CDR2: MNHEY and SVGAGI. Here the CDR3 DNA reads TGTGCCAGCTGTAAACAGGGAAGCGCTGAAGCTTTCTTT. Its protein product is CASCKQGSAEAFF.

Ten or more counts support this clonotype. V is TRBV18 and J is TRBJ1-1; D is perhaps TRBD1 (5 bases). This CDR3 is built from 15 residues. The V end was cut by 3 bases, the J end by 4 bases, with 15 bases between. Germline V gene data show CDR1 as KGHSH and CDR2 as LQKENI. The CDR3: CASSPESGFGTEAFF. The CDR3 DNA reads as TGTGCCAGCTCACCCGAATCAGGGTTTGGCACTGAAGCTTTCTTT. The complete variable domain, with remaining parts taken from reference TRBV18 and TRBJ1-1, reads NAGVMQNPRHLVRRRGQEARLRCSPMKGHSHVYWYRQLPEEGLKFMVYLQKENIIDESGMPKERFSAEFPKEGPSILRIQQVVRGDSAAYFCASSPESGFGTEAFFGQGTRLTVV.

The chain carries TRBV5-1 and TRBJ2-7, with TRBD1 matching over 8 bases. V was clipped by 4 bases and J by 7 bases; unmatched bases: 7. This CDR3 region has 13 residues. CDR1 and CDR2 from the germline V gene are SGHRS and YFSETQ. The DNA for the CDR3 is TGCGCCAGCAGCGAGACAGGGGTAGGAGAGCAGTACTTC. This translates into CASSETGVGEQYF.

This clonotype showed up many times. The chain carries TRBV9 and TRBJ2-7; 8 bases line up with TRBD2. Germline CDR1 reads SGDLS; CDR2 reads YYNGEE. CDR3 size: 15 residues. V lost 4 bases, J lost 5 bases, and 11 bases stayed unmatched. CDR3 amino acids: CASSTNLAGWDEQYF. The CDR3 coding sequence is TGTGCCAGCAGCACCAATCTAGCGGGTTGGGACGAGCAGTACTTC.

This clonotype was recorded at least ten times. The chain uses TRBV7-9 and TRBJ2-3; possibly TRBD2 for D (6 bases). The V gene's germline CDR1 is SEHNR and CDR2 FQNEAQ (reference sequence). V was clipped by 2 bases and J by 3 bases, with 18 bases between them. The CDR3 sequence is 17 residues long. CDR3 protein: CASSLNPSGGRTDTQYF. CDR3 coding DNA: TGTGCCAGCAGCTTAAACCCCTCCGGGGGACGTACAGATACGCAGTATTTT.